What follows are 17 T cell receptor beta chains derived from one specimen sequenced in a study of PD-1 blockade in mismatch repair-deficient tumors. Libraries were prepared by immunoSEQ multiplex PCR; TCRdb keeps only in-frame clonotypes and omits some of them. The data contain 120,000 or so clones, roughly nine tenths of them singletons. The sequences come from peripheral blood, collected 44 weeks after starting pembrolizumab. These receptors originate from an adult with mismatch repair-deficient cancer.

J is TRBJ1-5 and V is TRBV19; no definite D call. V dropped 5 bases and J dropped 4 bases, with 9 bases sitting between them. The CDR3 has 13 residues. Germline CDR1 and CDR2: LNHDA and SQIVND (reference sequence). This CDR3 reads CASSPSGNQPQHF. The CDR3 DNA reads as TGTGCCAGTAGTCCCAGCGGGAATCAGCCCCAGCATTTT.

V gene TRBV7-9 combines with J gene TRBJ2-7; 8 bases line up with TRBD2. The CDR3 covers 15 residues. CDR1 and CDR2 from the germline V gene are SEHNR and FQNEAQ (reference sequence). Trimming cost V 3 bases and J 0 bases; bases outside gene matches: 4. CDR3 protein: CASSLVGTSSYEQYF. Written as DNA, the CDR3 is TGTGCCAGCAGCTTGGTGGGGACTAGCTCCTACGAGCAGTACTTC.

This chain connects TRBV11-2 to TRBJ2-7, with D hard to call. V lost 6 bases, J lost 4 bases, and 16 bases lay in between. This CDR3 contains 14 residues. In germline, CDR1 is SGHAT, CDR2 FQNNGV. The CDR3 DNA reads TGTGCCAGCAGTGAAGACGGATCCGTTTACGAGCAGTACTTC. Protein: CASSEDGSVYEQYF. Looking up the rest from reference TRBV11-2 and TRBJ2-7 gives the full variable domain: EAGVAQSPRYKIIEKRQSVAFWCNPISGHATLYWYQQILGQGPKLLIQFQNNGVVDDSQLPKDRFSAERLKGVDSTLKIQPAKLEDSAVYLCASSEDGSVYEQYFGPGTRLTVT.

This chain joins TRBV30 and TRBJ1-4; 8 positions agree with TRBD1. The CDR3 consists of 17 residues. Per germline, CDR1 GTSNPN and CDR2 SVGIG (reference sequence). Unmatched junction bases numbered 19, after V lost 0 bases and J lost 13 bases. CDR3 region: CAWSVSVPRDRSLGLFF. As DNA, the CDR3 is TGTGCCTGGAGTGTATCCGTCCCGCGGGACAGGAGTCTCGGACTGTTTTTT.

In its sample, this clone was seen a few times. V is TRBV27 and J is TRBJ2-7, with TRBD1 identical over 7 bases. Germline values: CDR1 MNHEY, CDR2 SMNVEV (reference sequence). Unmatched junction bases numbered 6, after V lost 7 bases and J lost 0 bases. This CDR3 spans 14 amino acids. The CDR3 is CASTPRTGSYEQYF. The CDR3 DNA is TGTGCCAGCACCCCCAGGACAGGCTCCTACGAGCAGTACTTC.

This chain uses TRBV10-3 with TRBJ2-2, with D hard to call. The CDR3 totals 15 residues. Germline V gene sequence: CDR1 ENHRY, CDR2 SYGVKD. The germline V and J ends were trimmed by 2 bases and 1 base, with 8 bases remaining between them. The CDR3 reads CAISEPAENTGELFF. The DNA of the CDR3 is TGTGCCATCAGTGAGCCAGCAGAGAACACCGGGGAGCTGTTTTTT.

A note on this clone: One junction end disagrees with the germline gene, perhaps due to a read error. The gene calls are TRBV7-7 and TRBJ2-2; D call uncertain. Germline V gene lookup returns CDR1 SSHAT and CDR2 FNYEAQ (reference sequence). The CDR3 is 13 residues long. The CDR3 sequence: CASSLDAAGELFF. The DNA of the CDR3 is TGTGCTAGCAGCTTAGATGCGGCCGGGGAGCTGTTTTTT.

The V call is TRBV7-2, the J call TRBJ2-5; tentatively, D is TRBD2 (5 bases). Germline CDR1 SGHTA, CDR2 FQGNSA. This CDR3 region has 13 residues. V lost 1 base and J 3 bases, leaving 6 bases between the germline ends. CDR3 amino acids: CASSLEAEETQYF. Here the CDR3 DNA reads TGTGCCAGCAGCTTAGAAGCGGAAGAGACCCAGTACTTC.

V is TRBV5-1 and J is TRBJ2-7, with D perhaps matching TRBD1 (5 bases). The CDR3 has 17 residues. Trimming removed 2 bases at V and 0 bases at J, with 18 bases between. Germline V CDR1 and CDR2: SGHRS, YFSETQ. The CDR3 loop reads CASSFSYSTEFSYEQYF. The CDR3 DNA follows: TGCGCCAGCAGCTTCTCCTACTCGACAGAATTCTCCTACGAGCAGTACTTC.

The chain employs TRBV5-6 and TRBJ1-4; the D gene is possibly TRBD1 (6 bases). Trimming left V 4 bases short and J 8 bases short, with 21 bases between. This CDR3 comprises 16 residues. The V gene's germline CDR1 is SGHDT and CDR2 YYEEEE. CDR3 in amino acids: CASSQTIQGPKEKLFF. CDR3 DNA sequence: TGTGCCAGCAGCCAAACAATACAGGGACCCAAAGAAAAACTGTTTTTT.

The rearrangement joins TRBV11-3 to TRBJ2-3; tentative D call: TRBD1 (6 bases). Germline-derived CDR1 and CDR2 are SGHNT and YENEEA. V was clipped by 2 bases and J by 1 base, with 16 bases between them. CDR3 length: 17 residues. The CDR3 loop reads CASSLTTGQRRTDTQYF. The CDR3 nucleotides read TGTGCCAGCAGCTTAACTACTGGACAGCGACGCACAGATACGCAGTATTTT.

The genes are TRBV30 and TRBJ1-2; D call uncertain. There are 13 residues in the CDR3. Germline assignment: CDR1 GTSNPN and CDR2 SVGIG (reference sequence). V was cut by 1 base and J by 4 bases, with 10 bases left in between. The CDR3 sequence: CAWSETDPYGYTF. CDR3 DNA sequence: TGTGCCTGGAGTGAGACGGACCCCTATGGCTACACCTTC.

The chain has TRBV7-6 and TRBJ2-1, with 8 bases matching TRBD1. Germline V gene lookup returns CDR1 SGHVS and CDR2 FNYEAQ. V lost 2 bases, J lost 5 bases, and 8 bases stayed unmatched. The CDR3 sequence is 16 residues long. CDR3 DNA: TGTGCCAGCAGCTTACACAGGGGGTCGGCCGACAATGAGCAGTTCTTC. It yields the protein CASSLHRGSADNEQFF.

The chain has TRBV11-2 and TRBJ1-1; D call uncertain. Trimming removed 2 bases from V and 0 bases from J, with 16 bases in between. Germline V lookup: CDR1 SGHAT, CDR2 FQNNGV. The length of the CDR3 is 17 residues. CDR3 residues: CASSLLSHRQLNTEAFF. The CDR3 nucleotides are TGTGCCAGCAGCTTATTATCACACCGGCAATTGAACACTGAAGCTTTCTTT.

This chain connects TRBV7-2 to TRBJ2-1; D might be TRBD2 (5 bases). The V gene's germline CDR1 is SGHTA and CDR2 FQGNSA. V was pared by 3 bases and J by 2 bases, with 11 bases between. The CDR3 has 15 residues. The CDR3 DNA reads TGTGCCAGCAGCTTTGTGGGAGAACCCTACAATGAGCAGTTCTTC. It codes for CASSFVGEPYNEQFF.

V and J are TRBV4-3 and TRBJ2-2; D gene unclear. The CDR3 length is 13 residues. V was trimmed by 1 base and J by 6 bases, leaving 6 bases between them. Germline CDR1 LGHNA, CDR2 YSLEER. The CDR3 DNA follows: TGCGCCAGCAGCCAAGCCCAAGCCGGGGAGCTGTTTTTT. It is translated as CASSQAQAGELFF.

The gene calls are TRBV4-3 and TRBJ2-3, with unresolved D. This CDR3 region has 18 residues. CDR1 and CDR2 (germline): LGHNA, YSLEER. V lost 0 bases and J lost 2, with 18 bases in between. CDR3 sequence reads: CASSQDFVTTEITDTQYF. The CDR3 DNA sequence: TGCGCCAGCAGCCAAGATTTTGTAACCACAGAGATCACAGATACGCAGTATTTT.